The entry below describes one T cell receptor (beta chain). Its antigen is not identified. The data were taken from a study of STAT3 mutations in large granular lymphocyte leukemia. About the research overall: Immunosuppressive therapy was given to more than half of T-LGLL patients.

The CDR3 totals 14 residues. CDR1 MNHEY and CDR2 SVGAGI come from the germline V gene. With 2 bases removed from V and 7 bases from J, the gap between germline ends came to 15 bases. The protocol was immunoSEQ multiplex PCR, while the TCRdb copy is restricted to in-frame clones and leaves out a portion. Among approximately 45,000 clones listed, around 80% were seen once. Study-wide findings and caveats: Every T-cell large granular lymphocyte leukemia patient had at least one immunodominant TCR beta clonotype. Treatment regimens differed across patients between samplings.

V and J are TRBV6-5 and TRBJ2-7; possible D gene TRBD2, 6 bases. The source is a human donor with T large granular lymphocyte leukemia. Some clones in this sample may be carry-over from other donors' samples. Material: PBMCs. In nucleotides, the CDR3 is TGTGCCAGCAGTTACCTTACCGGGAGATCTGAGCAGTACTTC. Amino acids: CASSYLTGRSEQYF.